This T cell receptor (beta chain) was documented in a study of regulatory T cells in long-lasting Graves disease. Both iRepertoire HTBI primers and Arm-PCR of CDR3 regions were used to build the TCR beta libraries. TCRdb re-analysed the multiplex PCR reads in MiXCR, keeping a single row per CDR3 protein. This table holds around 500,000 distinct CDR3 sequences, 12% found once. CDR3 length: 14 amino acids. Looked up from germline, CDR1 is DFQATT and CDR2 is SNEGSKA (reference sequence). V lost 4 bases, J lost 2 bases, and 12 bases lay in between. Time point defined: newly diagnosed GD, antithyroid drugs for less than 3 months. RNA isolated from PBMCs was used to make the TCR library. This clonotype was picked up a small number of times. A further study also used this sample, focusing on T cells in Graves' hyperthyroidism and ophthalmopathy.

This sequence was found in a young woman with Graves disease. The chain carries TRBV20-1 and TRBJ1-5; D gene uncertain. Specimen: peripheral blood mononuclear cells (PBMCs), collected at new diagnosis, from a patient treated with antithyroid drugs. CDR3 DNA: TGCAGTGCTATTTGGACTGTCGGCAATCAGCCCCAGCATTTT. Translated: CSAIWTVGNQPQHF.